Each of the 29 T cell receptor beta chains below was sequenced from the same sample in a study of blood T cells in healthy people across ages. The second PCR ran roughly 7 to 12 cycles with a sample-barcoded 5' primer and J-beta primers. TCRdb re-analysed the 5' RACE reads in MiXCR, keeping a single row per CDR3 protein. This sample has 1.2 million to 1.5 million distinct CDR3 sequences, with 45% to 70% found just once. Sequencing input: blood. The receptors were gathered from a man aged 18 to 29 in good health.

This clonotype showed up just a few times. The chain has TRBV4-2 and TRBJ1-3; weak D call: TRBD1 (6 bases). Germline V gives CDR1 LGHNA, CDR2 YNFKEQ. V lost 4 bases, J lost 6 bases, and 16 bases lay in between. The CDR3 is made up of 15 amino acids. CDR3 region: CASSLMRDTQNTIYF. As DNA, the CDR3 is TGTGCCAGCAGCCTCATGCGGGACACTCAAAACACCATATATTTT.

The rearrangement joins TRBV24-1 to TRBJ2-2, with D uncertain. CDR3 length equals 13 residues. V lost 7 bases and J lost 4, with 9 bases in between. Germline-derived CDR1 and CDR2 are KGHDR and SFDVKD. CDR3 sequence: CATSPPSTGELFF. For the CDR3, the DNA is TGTGCCACCAGCCCCCCCTCCACCGGGGAGCTGTTTTTT.

This clonotype was seen a handful of times. This chain joins TRBV12-3 or TRBV12-4 and TRBJ1-2; D is uncertain. The CDR3 extends over 12 amino acids. The V end lost 2 bases, the J end lost 8 bases, and 9 bases lay between the germline ends. The CDR3 sequence is CASSLILYGYTF. CDR3 DNA sequence: TGTGCCAGCAGTTTAATTCTGTACGGCTACACCTTC.

This chain links TRBV20-1 with TRBJ2-5, with TRBD1 as a possible D gene (6 bases). The CDR3 is 15 residues long. Germline-derived CDR1 and CDR2 are DFQATT and SNEGSKA (reference sequence). The V end was cut by 8 bases, the J end by 3 bases, with 22 bases between. In DNA form, the CDR3 reads TGCAGTCCCCCCGACCCCCCAGGGGCGAAAGAGACCCAGTACTTC. This translates into CSPPDPPGAKETQYF.

This rearrangement joins TRBV6-1 to TRBJ2-5; the D gene is possibly TRBD1 (7 bases). The closer fit of TRBJ2-7 to the DNA end suggests the J call may be wrong. Germline V gene lookup returns CDR1 MNHNS and CDR2 SASEGT. The CDR3 contains 15 residues. The CDR3 loop reads CASSEDRGTAYEQYF. In DNA form, the CDR3 reads TGTGCCAGCAGTGAAGATCGCGGGACAGCATACGAGCAGTACTTC.

This chain uses TRBV21-1 with TRBJ2-4; the table's D call, TRBD1, was not checked against the DNA. The last part of the DNA fits TRBJ2-7 better; the J call may be wrong. TRBV21-1 is a known pseudogene. The CDR3 extends over 15 amino acids. CDR3 sequence (DNA): TGTGCCAGCAGCAAGGGGGAGAGGGACATACGCGAGCAGTACTTC. It yields the protein CASSKGERDIREQYF.

This chain links TRBV29-1 with TRBJ1-5, with a weak D call TRBD1 (6 bases). The length of the CDR3 is 13 residues. Trimming removed 7 bases from V and 6 bases from J, with 16 bases in between. The germline gives CDR1 SQVTM, CDR2 ANQGSEA. In DNA, the CDR3 is TGCAGCGCCTCCCCAGGGGACGTTCAGCCCCAGCATTTT. It codes for CSASPGDVQPQHF.

The chain is built from TRBV6-2 or TRBV6-3 and TRBJ1-6; D remains ambiguous. V was clipped by 2 bases and J by 15 bases, with 11 bases between them. The length of the CDR3 is 12 residues. Germline V gene sequence: CDR1 MNHEY, CDR2 SVGEGT. The CDR3 here is CASSYGLRFLHF. CDR3 coding DNA: TGTGCCAGCAGTTACGGGCTCCGCTTCCTCCACTTT.

The chain joins TRBV12-3 or TRBV12-4 to TRBJ2-1, with 12 bases fitting TRBD2. V shed 6 bases and J 7 bases; nucleotides not matched to a gene: 7. The CDR3 is 15 residues long. CDR3 in DNA: TGTGCCAGCAGAACATCTAGCGGGGGGGCGAATGAGCAGTTCTTC. It codes for CASRTSSGGANEQFF.

V gene TRBV29-1 combines with J gene TRBJ2-4; 8 positions match TRBD1. The CDR3 is made up of 15 amino acids. Trimming at V came to 4 bases and at J to 13 bases, leaving 18 bases not matched to a gene. CDR1 and CDR2 from the germline V gene are SQVTM and ANQGSEA. The CDR3 sequence is CSVGGFGRGQVEQYF. The CDR3 DNA reads TGCAGCGTTGGGGGGTTCGGCAGGGGGCAGGTTGAGCAGTACTTC.

The gene calls are TRBV6-2 or TRBV6-3 and TRBJ2-7; D possibly corresponds to TRBD1 (6 bases). Gene TRBJ2-5 matches the end of the DNA better, so the J call may be wrong. Germline loops: CDR1 MNHEY, CDR2 SVGEGT. The CDR3 length is 14 residues. CDR3 amino acids: CASSDWTDEETQYF. DNA for the CDR3: TGTGCCAGCAGTGACTGGACAGATGAAGAGACCCAGTACTTC.

This clonotype was observed a handful of times. The CDR3 protein is CASSLGLAVESSYNEQFF. The CDR3, as DNA: TGCGCCAGCAGCCTGGGACTAGCGGTGGAGAGCTCCTACAATGAGCAGTTCTTC. This chain uses TRBV5-1 with TRBJ2-1, with 11 positions matching TRBD2. The junction had 9 bases not matched to a gene; V was cut back by 4 bases and J by 0 bases. Germline V gene data show CDR1 as SGHRS and CDR2 as YFSETQ. The CDR3 has 18 amino acids.

This clonotype was picked up many times. The germline gene is not matched at one end of the junction; a read error may be the cause. V is TRBV4-1 and J is TRBJ1-5; D is perhaps TRBD1 (5 bases). Germline assignment: CDR1 MGHRA and CDR2 YSYEKL. CDR3 length: 14 residues. Here the CDR3 DNA reads TGTGCCAGCAGCCAGGGCAGCAGCAATCAGCCCCAGCATTTT. It encodes CASSQGSSNQPQHF.

The genes are TRBV11-3 and TRBJ2-5; D may be TRBD2 (5 bases). The V end was cut by 8 bases, the J end by 4 bases, with 26 bases between. The CDR3 runs to 17 residues. CDR1 is SGHNT, CDR2 YENEEA, per germline. CDR3 residues: CASAAFSTGSKGETQYF. In DNA, the CDR3 is TGTGCCAGCGCCGCCTTTTCTACGGGATCAAAAGGAGAGACCCAGTACTTC.

The genes are TRBV19 and TRBJ2-5; D is ambiguous. CDR1 is LNHDA, CDR2 SQIVND, per germline (reference sequence). Trimming pared 4 bases from V and 2 bases from J, leaving 20 bases between. CDR3 length: 17 amino acids. In DNA form, the CDR3 reads TGTGCCAGTAGTACCGTGGGCTATAGGGCAGGACAAGAGACCCAGTACTTC. Its translation: CASSTVGYRAGQETQYF.

This clonotype was found a few times. This chain links TRBV13 with TRBJ2-4; 10 positions agree with TRBD2. The better agreement between TRBJ2-7 and the DNA end casts doubt on the J call. Germline V lookup: CDR1 PRHDT, CDR2 FYEKMQ (reference sequence). The CDR3 is 14 amino acids. In DNA form, the CDR3 reads TGTGCCAGCGGCCATAGCGGGAGGATTTACGAGCAGTACTTC. Residues: CASGHSGRIYEQYF.

Only a few counts were recorded for this clonotype. The chain combines TRBV5-1 with TRBJ2-5; 8 nucleotides match TRBD1. Judging by the DNA end, TRBJ2-7 fits better; the J call may be wrong. CDR1 and CDR2 (germline): SGHRS, YFSETQ. The CDR3 is 16 amino acids. This CDR3 reads CASSSIRTGRPYEQYF. CDR3 sequence (DNA): TGCGCCAGCAGTTCAATTAGGACAGGGAGACCTTACGAGCAGTACTTC.

The V gene is TRBV20-1, the J gene TRBJ1-6, with D unresolved. Germline V lookup: CDR1 DFQATT, CDR2 SNEGSKA (reference sequence). The ends were cut back, 0 bases at V and 8 bases at J, with 14 bases in the middle. The CDR3 loop spans 15 amino acids. CDR3 coding DNA: TGCAGTGCTAGAGATTGGAGGATGGGAGATTCACCCCTCCACTTT. Amino acids: CSARDWRMGDSPLHF.

This clonotype was seen a handful of times. The rearrangement uses TRBV12-3 or TRBV12-4 and TRBJ1-2; D might be TRBD1 (5 bases). The CDR3 contains 15 residues. V was pared by 3 bases and J by 4 bases, with 15 bases between. The CDR3 sequence is CASSFVPGGTYGYTF. CDR3 nucleotide sequence: TGTGCCAGCAGTTTCGTCCCCGGCGGGACCTATGGCTACACCTTC.

V gene TRBV12-3 or TRBV12-4 combines with J gene TRBJ2-4, with 11 nucleotides matching TRBD2. TRBJ2-5 matches the DNA end more closely, so the J call is doubtful. The CDR3 runs 16 residues. DNA of the CDR3: TGTGCCAGCAGTTTAGAGGTAGCGGGAGGGCAAGAGACCCAGTACTTC. Its protein is CASSLEVAGGQETQYF.

CDR3 sequence reads: CASSTGTGGVGGANVLTF. CDR3 nucleotides: TGTGCCAGCAGCACCGGGACAGGGGGAGTAGGTGGGGCCAACGTCCTGACTTTC. This chain links TRBV28 with TRBJ2-6, with 11 bases aligning to TRBD1. V dropped 6 bases and J dropped 3; count of bases not matched to a gene: 10. This CDR3 is built from 18 residues. In germline, CDR1 is MDHEN, CDR2 SYDVKM.

The chain recombines TRBV3-1 with TRBJ2-1, with 14 positions matching TRBD2. J gave up 6 bases and V 0 bases, and 1 base lay outside the gene matches. Germline V gene data show CDR1 as LGHDT and CDR2 as YNNKEL (reference sequence). The CDR3 length is 16 residues. CDR3 amino acids: CASSQDGLAGGNEQFF. DNA of the CDR3: TGTGCCAGCAGCCAAGACGGACTAGCGGGAGGCAATGAGCAGTTCTTC.

V and J are TRBV20-1 and TRBJ2-5, with 7 bases identical to TRBD1. The germline V gene encodes CDR1 DFQATT and CDR2 SNEGSKA (reference sequence). The CDR3 is made up of 13 amino acids. V shed 6 bases and J 4 bases; nucleotides not matched to a gene: 8. CDR3 amino acids: CSASQGVGETQYF. CDR3 bases: TGCAGTGCAAGTCAGGGGGTTGGAGAGACCCAGTACTTC.

The chain joins TRBV20-1 to TRBJ1-5, with D possibly being TRBD1 (6 bases). V was shortened by 5 bases and J by 5 bases, with 13 bases between the two germline ends. The CDR3 totals 13 residues. Germline values: CDR1 DFQATT, CDR2 SNEGSKA (reference sequence). CDR3 residues: CSAFDRRDQPQHF. The CDR3 nucleotides are TGCAGTGCTTTTGACAGGCGTGATCAGCCCCAGCATTTT.

This clonotype has just a few counts. The chain links TRBV29-1 to TRBJ2-3; D is perhaps TRBD2 (5 bases). The germline gives CDR1 SQVTM, CDR2 ANQGSEA. Trimming cost V 4 bases and J 0 bases, with 11 bases left between them. CDR3 size: 14 residues. The CDR3 region has the DNA TGCAGCGTTGTTCCGGGATCTAGCACAGATACGCAGTATTTT. It translates to CSVVPGSSTDTQYF.

The rearrangement uses TRBV4-1 and TRBJ2-7; possibly TRBD1 for D (5 bases). The germline gives CDR1 MGHRA, CDR2 YSYEKL. V was trimmed by 2 bases and J by 5 bases, leaving 13 bases between them. The CDR3 consists of 14 residues. DNA for the CDR3: TGCGCCAGCAGCCAATCGCAGGGTTTCCACGAGCAGTACTTC. Protein product: CASSQSQGFHEQYF.

The rearrangement uses TRBV6-1 and TRBJ2-7; 7 bases map to TRBD1. CDR1 MNHNS and CDR2 SASEGT come from the germline V gene. This CDR3 contains 16 residues. The ends lost 0 bases at V and 4 bases at J; junction bases unmatched: 9. CDR3 region: CASSEALLGTEYEQYF. CDR3 coding DNA: TGTGCCAGCAGTGAAGCGTTGCTTGGGACAGAATACGAGCAGTACTTC.

The V call is TRBV21-1, the J call TRBJ1-1; the table names TRBD1, a call not compared with the DNA. TRBV21-1 is a documented pseudogene. This CDR3 spans 15 amino acids. CDR3 coding DNA: TGTGCCAGCAGCGCTGAGGGACTCATGAACACTGAAGCTTTCTTT. The encoded protein is CASSAEGLMNTEAFF.

This clonotype came up once. This chain uses TRBV13 with TRBJ1-6; possible D gene TRBD1, 5 bases. Germline CDR1 reads PRHDT; CDR2 reads FYEKMQ (reference sequence). The CDR3 has 17 amino acids. Trimming stripped 2 bases from V and 0 bases from J, with 11 bases between. The CDR3 spells CASSLRQRSSYNSPLHF. The CDR3 coding sequence is TGTGCCAGCAGCTTAAGACAGCGAAGCTCCTATAATTCACCCCTCCACTTT.